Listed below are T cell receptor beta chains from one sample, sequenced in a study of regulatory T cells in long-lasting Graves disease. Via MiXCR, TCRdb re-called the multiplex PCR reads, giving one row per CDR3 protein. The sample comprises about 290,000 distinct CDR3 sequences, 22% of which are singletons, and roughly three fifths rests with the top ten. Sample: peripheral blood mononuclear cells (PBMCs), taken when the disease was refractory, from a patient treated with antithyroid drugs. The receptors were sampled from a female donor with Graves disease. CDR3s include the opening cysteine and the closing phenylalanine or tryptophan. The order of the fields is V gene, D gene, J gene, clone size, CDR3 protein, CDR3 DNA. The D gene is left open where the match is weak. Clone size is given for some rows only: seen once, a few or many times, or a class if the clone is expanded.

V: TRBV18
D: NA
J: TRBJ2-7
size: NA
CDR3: CASSPTASLLDEQYF
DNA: TGTGCCAGCTCACCAACAGCCTCTTTGTTAGACGAGCAGTACTTC

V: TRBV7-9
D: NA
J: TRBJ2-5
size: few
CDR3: CASTFLAGQETQYF
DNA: TGTGCCAGCACCTTCCTGGCAGGCCAAGAGACCCAGTACTTC

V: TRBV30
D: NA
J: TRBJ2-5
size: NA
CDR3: CAWKEFGGTQYF
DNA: TGTGCCTGGAAGGAGTTTGGGGGGACCCAGTACTTC

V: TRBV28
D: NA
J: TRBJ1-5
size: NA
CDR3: CASSSYKIRDGQPQHF
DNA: TGTGCCAGCAGTTCGTACAAGATAAGAGATGGCCAGCCCCAGCATTTT

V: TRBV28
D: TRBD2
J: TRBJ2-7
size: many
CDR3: CASSLGGSAVYEQYF
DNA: TGTGCCAGCAGTTTGGGCGGGAGCGCGGTCTACGAGCAGTACTTC

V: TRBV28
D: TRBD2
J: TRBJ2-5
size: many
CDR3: CASSLLLTGGARWGETQYF
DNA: TGTGCCAGCAGTCTTCTGCTAACGGGAGGGGCGCGATGGGGAGAGACCCAGTACTTC

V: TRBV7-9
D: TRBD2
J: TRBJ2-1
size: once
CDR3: CASTMTSAVNEQFF
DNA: TGTGCCAGCACCATGACTAGCGCTGTCAATGAGCAGTTCTTC

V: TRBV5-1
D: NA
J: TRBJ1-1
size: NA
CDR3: CASTPEAGKTEAFF
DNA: TGCGCCAGCACGCCCGAGGCGGGTAAAACTGAAGCTTTCTTT

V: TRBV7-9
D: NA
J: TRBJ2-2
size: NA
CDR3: CASSLGGYTGELFF
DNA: TGTGCCAGCAGCTTAGGGGGCTATACCGGGGAGCTGTTTTTT

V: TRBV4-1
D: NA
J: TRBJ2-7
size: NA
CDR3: CASSQDKAYEQYF
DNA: TGCGCCAGCAGCCAAGATAAGGCGTACGAGCAGTACTTC